Below are 14 T cell receptor beta chains sequenced from a single sample in a study of long-term antiretroviral therapy in people with HIV. It was version v3.0 of the immunoSEQ assay that was run at survey level. The repertoire was sequenced with immunoSEQ multiplex PCR; TCRdb's copy has only in-frame clones and lacks some. The sample lists 14,000 or so clones; about 82% were seen once. The material sequenced was unsorted PBMCs, taken 1.8 years before starting antiretroviral therapy. The origin of the receptors is a woman aged 40-49 years with HIV.

The chain carries TRBV4-2 and TRBJ2-3; 8 bases are shared with TRBD1. The germline CDR1 and CDR2 sequences are LGHNA and YNFKEQ. The CDR3 consists of 15 residues. Trimming removed 4 bases from V and 3 bases from J; junction bases left unmatched: 6. The CDR3 DNA sequence: TGTGCCAGCAGCCGAACAGGGGGTATAACAGATACGCAGTATTTT. This encodes CASSRTGGITDTQYF.

This chain joins TRBV18 and TRBJ2-1; no clear D gene. The germline gives CDR1 KGHSH, CDR2 LQKENI. V shed 6 bases and J shed 9 bases, with 12 bases lying between them. The CDR3 is made up of 12 amino acids. The CDR3 loop reads CASSTQQSEQFF. The CDR3 nucleotides read TGTGCCAGCTCGACCCAACAGAGTGAGCAGTTCTTC.

This sequence joins TRBV6-5 and TRBJ2-7, with 9 bases that match TRBD1. The V segment lost 8 bases and the J segment 0 bases; nucleotides outside the gene matches: 5. The CDR3 extends over 14 amino acids. Germline V gene lookup returns CDR1 MNHEY and CDR2 SVGAGI. The CDR3 sequence: CASSETGGSYEQYF. DNA of the CDR3: TGTGCCAGCTCCGAGACAGGGGGCTCCTACGAGCAGTACTTC.

The V call is TRBV7-9, the J call TRBJ1-4; D is unresolved. V dropped 4 bases and J dropped 7 bases, with 7 bases sitting between them. Germline values: CDR1 SEHNR, CDR2 FQNEAQ (reference sequence). The CDR3 spans 12 residues. CDR3 coding DNA: TGTGCCAGCAGCTATTGGGCTGAAAAACTGTTTTTT. Its protein product is CASSYWAEKLFF.

The chain combines TRBV4-1 with TRBJ2-5, with a weak D call TRBD1 (6 bases). The V end lost 4 bases, the J end lost 3 bases, and 12 bases lay between the germline ends. Germline lookup yields CDR1 MGHRA and CDR2 YSYEKL. The CDR3 spans 14 residues. In nucleotides, the CDR3 is TGCGCCAGCAGCCCACCGGACAGAAAAGAGACCCAGTACTTC. The encoded protein is CASSPPDRKETQYF.

CDR3 DNA: TGTGCCAGTTTTGTAGGGGGAAATGGCTACACCTTC. Protein product: CASFVGGNGYTF. The chain couples TRBV27 to TRBJ1-2; weak D call: TRBD1 (6 bases). The CDR3 has 12 amino acids. V was trimmed by 9 bases and J by 6 bases, leaving 14 bases between them. Germline V lookup: CDR1 MNHEY, CDR2 SMNVEV (reference sequence).

The V and J genes are TRBV9 and TRBJ2-1; the D gene is possibly TRBD2 (5 bases). The CDR3 has 15 amino acids. V shed 3 bases and J shed 7 bases, with 17 bases lying between them. CDR1 and CDR2 (germline): SGDLS, YYNGEE. The CDR3 nucleotides are TGTGCCAGCAGCGCCTACCCGGGTTCGGGGAATGAGCAGTTCTTC. It yields the protein CASSAYPGSGNEQFF.

V usage is TRBV27 and J usage is TRBJ2-5, with 9 bases fitting TRBD1. This CDR3 contains 14 residues. Germline V gives CDR1 MNHEY, CDR2 SMNVEV (reference sequence). With V trimmed by 5 bases and J by 5 bases, 6 bases remained unmatched. The CDR3 here is CASSTGGVWETQYF. DNA of the CDR3: TGTGCCAGCAGTACAGGGGGCGTCTGGGAGACCCAGTACTTC.

CDR3 bases: TGTGCCAGCAGCCCCGGGAGGGCCTTCTCCTACGAGCAGTACTTC. This sequence encodes CASSPGRAFSYEQYF. The V gene is TRBV9, the J gene TRBJ2-7; 8 bases are shared with TRBD2. CDR3 length equals 15 residues. Germline V gives CDR1 SGDLS, CDR2 YYNGEE. Trimming cost V 4 bases and J 0 bases; bases outside gene matches: 6.

The rearrangement uses TRBV18 and TRBJ2-1, with 11 bases that match TRBD2. Trimming cost V 1 base and J 5 bases; bases outside gene matches: 7. This CDR3 contains 17 residues. Germline-derived CDR1 and CDR2 are KGHSH and LQKENI. The CDR3 region is CASSPLPSGGFDNEQFF. The CDR3 DNA follows: TGTGCCAGCTCACCACTCCCTAGCGGGGGGTTTGACAATGAGCAGTTCTTC.

The chain combines TRBV18 with TRBJ2-3; D gene unclear. From germline, CDR1 is KGHSH and CDR2 LQKENI. V gave up 3 bases and J gave up 6 bases, with 13 bases separating them. The CDR3 is made up of 14 amino acids. For the CDR3, the DNA is TGTGCCAGCTCACCGGCGGCGTTAGGGGATACGCAGTATTTT. It is translated as CASSPAALGDTQYF.

V and J are TRBV19 and TRBJ2-7, with 10 bases that match TRBD1. The CDR3 totals 14 residues. The germline gives CDR1 LNHDA, CDR2 SQIVND (reference sequence). Trimming cost V 7 bases and J 1 base; bases outside gene matches: 4. The CDR3 DNA is TGTGCCAGTACCCCGGGACAGGGGTCCTACGAGCAGTACTTC. Protein product: CASTPGQGSYEQYF.

J is TRBJ1-2 and V is TRBV28; a weak D match, TRBD1 (5 bases). Germline values: CDR1 MDHEN, CDR2 SYDVKM. The CDR3 loop spans 14 amino acids. V gave up 6 bases and J gave up 4 bases, with 15 bases separating them. The chain's CDR3 is CASRLEGPVYGYTF. Written as DNA, the CDR3 is TGTGCCAGCAGACTCGAGGGGCCCGTCTATGGCTACACCTTC.

The chain has TRBV5-1 and TRBJ1-3; the D is unclear. The V gene lost 0 bases and the J gene lost 0 bases, with 7 bases spanning the gap. Germline loops: CDR1 SGHRS, CDR2 YFSETQ. The CDR3 sequence is 15 residues long. In nucleotides, the CDR3 is TGCGCCAGCAGCTTGGGGGCCCTCTCTGGAAACACCATATATTTT. Its translation: CASSLGALSGNTIYF.